Below are 16 T cell receptor beta chains sequenced from a single sample in a study of spatial heterogeneity in lung cancer. TCRdb fed the 5' RACE reads into MiXCR, producing one record per CDR3 protein. The sample lists about 14,000 distinct CDR3 sequences; about 4.5% were seen once. No antigens are known for them. Time point in this sample: sample taken at primary tumor resection. Study-wide results and caveats: Expanded intratumoral alpha and beta TCR counts tracked tumor mutation counts.

The sample consisted of lung tumor tissue, taken at surgery. Source of these receptors: a female donor with early-stage non-small cell lung cancer.

This clonotype was picked up many times. Because the library targeted alpha chains, this beta chain is an off-target read whose size means little. The V call is TRBV20-1, the J call TRBJ1-1, with 7 bases aligning to TRBD1. The CDR3 runs 13 residues. With 5 bases clipped from V and 3 bases from J, the junction kept 6 bases outside the gene matches. CDR1 is DFQATT and CDR2 is SNEGSKA in the germline V gene (reference sequence). The CDR3 is CSAGSGGYTEAFF. The CDR3 region has the DNA TGCAGTGCTGGGTCAGGGGGTTACACTGAAGCTTTCTTT.

This clonotype occurred many times. A library made for alpha chains picked up this beta chain off target, so its size means little. J is TRBJ2-3 and V is TRBV12-3 or TRBV12-4, with 7 nucleotides matching TRBD1. The trim removed 5 bases at V and 3 bases at J, leaving 2 bases unmatched. The CDR3 is 13 residues long. CDR3 residues: CASSMTGTDTQYF. The CDR3 bases are TGTGCCAGCAGTATGACAGGGACAGATACGCAGTATTTT.

This clonotype was found a few times. Because the library targeted alpha chains, this beta chain is an off-target read whose size means little. The rearrangement uses TRBV10-1 and TRBJ2-7; a possible D gene is TRBD2 (7 bases). The CDR3 has 15 amino acids. Germline assignment: CDR1 WNHNN and CDR2 SYGVQD (reference sequence). V lost 0 bases and J 5 bases, leaving 14 bases between the germline ends. In DNA, the CDR3 is TGCGCCAGCAGTGAGTCCCGGGGGGCCATCAACGAGCAGTACTTC. Amino acid sequence: CASSESRGAINEQYF.

By share of the sample, this clonotype is medium-sized. This beta chain was picked up by a library intended for alpha chains and is off target, so its count carries little meaning. V is TRBV5-4 and J is TRBJ1-2; D is possibly TRBD1 (6 bases). V was trimmed by 8 bases and J by 7 bases, leaving 12 bases between them. The CDR3 spans 11 residues. Per the germline V gene, CDR1 is SGHNT and CDR2 is YYREEE (reference sequence). Here the CDR3 reads CASKTGIGYTF. The CDR3 nucleotides read TGTGCCAGTAAAACAGGGATTGGCTACACCTTC.

This clonotype occurred many times. This beta chain is off target for a library built for alpha chains, so its abundance means little. The chain uses TRBV5-1 and TRBJ1-4; no clear D. CDR1 is SGHRS, CDR2 YFSETQ, per germline. Trimming cost V 4 bases and J 2 bases, with 15 bases left between them. This CDR3 contains 16 residues. DNA for the CDR3: TGCGCCAGCAGCGCTAGCCCAGGAGCGACTAATGAAAAACTGTTTTTT. It yields the protein CASSASPGATNEKLFF.

In its sample, this clonotype was seen many times. A library made for alpha chains picked up this beta chain off target, so its size means little. This rearrangement joins TRBV9 to TRBJ2-5, with 11 bases lining up with TRBD2. This CDR3 spans 14 amino acids. CDR1 and CDR2 (germline): SGDLS, YYNGEE. The ends lost 3 bases at V and 4 bases at J; junction bases unmatched: 2. The CDR3 DNA reads as TGTGCCAGCAGCGGACTAGCGGGGCCAGAGACCCAGTACTTC. Translation: CASSGLAGPETQYF. Drawing the rest from reference TRBV9 and TRBJ2-5, the complete variable domain is DSGVTQTPKHLITATGQRVTLRCSPRSGDLSVYWYQQSLDQGLQFLIQYYNGEERAKGNILERFSAQQFPDLHSELNLSSLELGDSALYFCASSGLAGPETQYFGPGTRLLVL.

This clonotype was found many times. The size of this beta chain means little, since it is a stray read in a library made for alpha chains. V gene TRBV4-3 combines with J gene TRBJ2-5; 7 positions match TRBD2. The CDR3 contains 18 residues. V gave up 2 bases and J gave up 3 bases; unmatched junction bases: 15. Germline V lookup: CDR1 LGHNA, CDR2 YSLEER. The CDR3 DNA sequence: TGCGCCAGCAGCCAACTCCCTAGCGGTACCGGTAGGGAAGAGACCCAGTACTTC. Amino acids: CASSQLPSGTGREETQYF.

This clonotype was seen repeatedly, ten times or more. With the library built for alpha chains, this beta chain is off target and its frequency is not meaningful. This chain connects TRBV4-2 to TRBJ1-4, with D possibly matching TRBD1 (5 bases). V gave up 0 bases and J gave up 4 bases, with 12 bases separating them. The CDR3 is 16 residues long. From germline, CDR1 is LGHNA and CDR2 YNFKEQ. This chain's CDR3 is CASSQDHRGFNEKLFF. CDR3 coding DNA: TGTGCCAGCAGCCAAGATCATAGGGGATTTAATGAAAAACTGTTTTTT.

In its sample, this clonotype was seen many times. With the library built for alpha chains, this beta chain is off target and its frequency is not meaningful. The gene calls are TRBV5-1 and TRBJ2-7; D is perhaps TRBD1 (5 bases). Germline CDR1 and CDR2: SGHRS and YFSETQ. The CDR3 runs 16 residues. With 0 bases removed from V and 7 bases from J, the gap between germline ends came to 20 bases. The CDR3 nucleotides read TGCGCCAGCAGCTTGGCGGACAACTTGCCTCGGTTGGAGCAGTACTTC. Its translation is CASSLADNLPRLEQYF.

In its sample, this clonotype ranks as medium-sized. Because the library targeted alpha chains, this beta chain is an off-target read whose size means little. V is TRBV7-4 and J is TRBJ2-6, with D unclear. Per germline, CDR1 SGHVT and CDR2 SQSDAQ. The CDR3 length is 16 residues. V lost 1 base and J lost 0, with 7 bases in between. CDR3 sequence (DNA): TGTGCCAGCAGCTTAGTACATCTCTCTGGGGCCAACGTCCTGACTTTC. It specifies CASSLVHLSGANVLTF.

This clonotype was recorded many times. This beta chain was picked up by a library intended for alpha chains and is off target, so its count carries little meaning. The chain is built from TRBV5-5 and TRBJ1-1; D uncertain. The CDR3 consists of 15 residues. V dropped 1 base and J dropped 2 bases, with 12 bases sitting between them. Looked up from germline, CDR1 is SGHKS and CDR2 is YYEKEE (reference sequence). Here the CDR3 reads CASSLKPDSNTEAFF. The DNA for the CDR3 is TGTGCCAGCAGCTTGAAGCCGGACTCCAACACTGAAGCTTTCTTT. The whole variable domain, remainder taken from reference TRBV5-5 and TRBJ1-1, is DAGVTQSPTHLIKTRGQQVTLRCSPISGHKSVSWYQQVLGQGPQFIFQYYEKEERGRGNFPDRFSARQFPNYSSELNVNALLLGDSALYLCASSLKPDSNTEAFFGQGTRLTVV.

This clonotype was seen repeatedly, ten times or more. This beta chain represents an off-target read in a library built for alpha chains; its size is of limited meaning. The CDR3 region has the DNA TGTGCCAGCAGCTTAACGGCCCATAGGGACATCCTCACTGAAGCTTTCTTT. Translated, it gives CASSLTAHRDILTEAFF. The rearrangement joins TRBV7-3 to TRBJ1-1; TRBD1 is a possible D gene (6 bases). Trimming left V 0 bases short and J 4 bases short, with 18 bases between. The V gene's germline CDR1 is SGHTA and CDR2 FQGTGA. The CDR3 has 17 amino acids.

Only a few counts were recorded for this clonotype. The library was built for alpha chains, so this beta chain is an off-target read and its size means little. The CDR3 region is CSAGTRKTQYF. The CDR3 bases are TGCAGTGCAGGGACTCGAAAGACCCAGTACTTC. The chain employs TRBV20-1 and TRBJ2-5; D possibly corresponds to TRBD2 (6 bases). The CDR3 is 11 amino acids. The germline V gene has CDR1 DFQATT and CDR2 SNEGSKA (reference sequence). V lost 6 bases and J lost 6, with 11 bases in between.

By share, this clonotype ranks as medium-sized. Because the library targeted alpha chains, this beta chain is an off-target read whose size means little. The V call is TRBV12-3 or TRBV12-4, the J call TRBJ2-7; D is perhaps TRBD2 (6 bases). The CDR3 is made up of 16 amino acids. The V end was cut by 5 bases, the J end by 0 bases, with 17 bases between. CDR3 residues: CASSHISGTNSYEQYF. CDR3 DNA: TGTGCCAGCAGTCATATTAGCGGAACCAACTCCTACGAGCAGTACTTC.

As to this clonotype: Because the library targeted alpha chains, this beta chain is an off-target read whose size means little. V is TRBV10-3 and J is TRBJ1-1; D not resolved. Looked up from germline, CDR1 is ENHRY and CDR2 is SYGVKD. CDR3 length equals 13 residues. V lost 3 bases to trimming and J lost 1 base, with 6 bases between them. The CDR3 DNA reads as TGTGCCATCAGTGAACCGGCGAACACTGAAGCTTTCTTT. Its translation: CAISEPANTEAFF.

This clonotype has ten or more counts. This beta chain is a stray read from a library made for alpha chains; its abundance is not meaningful. CDR3 sequence: CASSPVEAGGPDEQFF. The CDR3, as DNA: TGCGCCAGCAGCCCCGTAGAAGCGGGGGGGCCTGATGAGCAGTTCTTC. This chain joins TRBV10-1 and TRBJ2-1; 10 bases align to TRBD2. CDR1 is WNHNN and CDR2 is SYGVQD in the germline V gene (reference sequence). The CDR3 runs 16 residues. V dropped 6 bases and J dropped 8; count of bases not matched to a gene: 13.